This T cell receptor (beta chain) comes out of a study of T cells after posttransplantation cyclophosphamide. Study-level results: Recipient CMV seropositivity and CMV reactivation strongly tracked TRB clonality.

This CDR3 is 14 amino acids long. Trimming pared 8 bases from V and 4 bases from J, leaving 15 bases between. Germline CDR1 is MNHNY and CDR2 is SVGAGI (reference sequence). This clone was detected many times. Its cognate antigen is unknown. Produced via immunoSEQ multiplex PCR; TCRdb's table is partial and in-frame only. This sample comprises some 40,000 clones, none seen once only. Source material: PBMCs. The receptor comes from a middle-aged man in good health, CMV-negative, and a related stem cell transplant donor. The V and J genes are TRBV6-6 and TRBJ1-5, with D unresolved. As DNA, the CDR3 is TGTGCCAGCCGGGTTAAGGGAGGAAATCAGCCCCAGCATTTT. This translates into CASRVKGGNQPQHF.